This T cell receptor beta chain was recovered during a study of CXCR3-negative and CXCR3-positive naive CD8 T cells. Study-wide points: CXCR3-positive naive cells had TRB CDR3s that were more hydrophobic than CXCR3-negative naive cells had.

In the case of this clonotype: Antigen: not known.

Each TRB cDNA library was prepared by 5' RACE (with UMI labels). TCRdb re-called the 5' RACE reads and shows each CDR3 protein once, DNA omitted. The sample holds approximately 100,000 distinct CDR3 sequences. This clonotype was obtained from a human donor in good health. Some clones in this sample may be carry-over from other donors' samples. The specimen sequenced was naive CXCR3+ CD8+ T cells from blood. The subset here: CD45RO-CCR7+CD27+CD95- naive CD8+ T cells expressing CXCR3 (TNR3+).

The CDR3 region is CASSPGGEEKLFF. V gene TRBV10-2 combines with J gene TRBJ1-4. CDR1 WSHSY and CDR2 SAAADI come from the germline V gene. CDR3 length equals 13 residues.